This TCR beta chain stems from a study of T cells in Graves' hyperthyroidism and ophthalmopathy. Regions amplified from RNA transcripts were the TCR beta CDR3 regions. The study used the HTBI primer set for a first-round RT-PCR of the TCR CDR3. One entry per CDR3 protein results from TCRdb running MiXCR on the multiplex PCR reads. The sample lists about 640,000 distinct CDR3 sequences, about 14% occurring once. Trimming took 4 bases from V and 7 from J, leaving 23 bases between them. Germline V gene sequence: CDR1 SGHRS, CDR2 YFSETQ. This CDR3 is 16 amino acids long. V and J are TRBV5-1 and TRBJ1-2; D may be TRBD1 (5 bases). This sequence was found in a woman in her forties or fifties with Graves' ophthalmopathy. The source material was blood. The CDR3 bases are TGCGCCAGCAGCCAGCGAGGAGGGGACGGTGAGGTTGGCTACACCTTC. Translated: CASSQRGGDGEVGYTF.